Many counts were recorded for the clone carrying this T cell receptor (beta chain). The antigen remains undetermined. The entry originates in a study of T cells after yellow fever vaccination. Study conclusions and caveats: Abundant clonotypes from the bulk population could contaminate FACS-sorted repertoires. Relatively few clonotypes were ones that appeared in both CD4 and CD8 compartments.

Trimming pared 5 bases from V and 4 bases from J, leaving 10 bases between. This CDR3 contains 13 residues. Template switching by 5'RACE produced TCR cDNA, adding a universal primer site and UMIs. Using its own MiXCR run on the 5' RACE reads, TCRdb lists one record per CDR3 protein. The data contain hundreds of thousands of distinct CDR3 sequences, approximately 19% of them singletons. This clonotype was sampled from a man younger than 35 who received the YFV17D yellow fever vaccine. This specimen was PBMCs, taken before the yellow fever booster vaccination. The gene calls are TRBV12-3 or TRBV12-4 and TRBJ2-3; D is uncertain. The CDR3 DNA reads as TGTGCCAGCAGTCTCGGCCCGGCAGATACGCAGTATTTT. Its translation is CASSLGPADTQYF.